These T cell receptor beta chains were read from a single sample in a study of Graves' ophthalmopathy and Graves' hyperthyroidism. One entry per CDR3 protein results from TCRdb running MiXCR on the multiplex PCR reads. The table includes about 740,000 distinct CDR3 sequences, roughly 40% detected once. Sample: peripheral blood. These receptors originate from an adult man with Graves' ophthalmopathy. CDR3s include the opening cysteine and the closing phenylalanine or tryptophan. Each record gives: clone size, V gene, J gene, D gene, CDR3 DNA, CDR3 protein. A D gene is named only where the DNA matches it firmly. Where a row states a size, it is once, few, many or the class of an expanded clone; other rows omit it.

-	TRBV25-1	TRBJ2-2	TRBD1	TGTGCCAGCAGTTTAAGGCAGGGGGCAACCGGGGAGCTGTTTTTT	CASSLRQGATGELFF
many	TRBV7-9	TRBJ2-7	-	TGTGCCAGCAGCTCCGGACCGACAGGTTTATCCTACGAGCAGTACTTC	CASSSGPTGLSYEQYF
-	TRBV24-1	TRBJ1-5	-	TGTGCCAGCAGCCCCCAGGCAGGTAGCAATCAGCCCCAGCATTTT	CASSPQAGSNQPQHF
-	TRBV7-9	TRBJ1-2	TRBD1	TGTGCCAGCAGCCGGACGGGAGGGACAGGGCAATATGGCTACACCTTC	CASSRTGGTGQYGYTF
few	TRBV5-1	TRBJ2-5	TRBD1	TGCGCCAGCAGCTTGTGGGGGACAGGGTCGGAGACCCAGTACTTC	CASSLWGTGSETQYF
few	TRBV2	TRBJ2-5	-	TGTGCCAGCAGACCGGACAGCCCTCGGGAGTCCCAGTACTTC	CASRPDSPRESQYF
once	TRBV9	TRBJ2-6	-	TGTGCCAGCAGCCTAACCAGGCTAAACGAAGCGGGGGCCAACGTCCTGACTTTC	CASSLTRLNEAGANVLTF
-	TRBV7-2	TRBJ2-7	TRBD2	TGTGCCAGCAGCACCGGGACTAGTCCCCACGAGCAGTACTTC	CASSTGTSPHEQYF
-	TRBV19	TRBJ1-1	-	TGTGCCAGCTCCGGCGCGGTATATCAGGGGCTGGTGAACACTGAAGCTTTCTTT	CASSGAVYQGLVNTEAFF
many	TRBV7-3	TRBJ2-6	TRBD2	TGTGCCAGCAGGATGCGGGAGGGCCGCTCTGGGGCCAACGTCCTGACTTTC	CASRMREGRSGANVLTF
-	TRBV7-9	TRBJ2-2	-	TGTGCCAGCAGCTTAGGCAGGGACGAGCAGTTTTTT	CASSLGRDEQFF
-	TRBV29-1	TRBJ2-7	TRBD1	TGCAGCGGTATGGGACAGATGAACACCGGGGAGCAGTACTTC	CSGMGQMNTGEQYF
few	TRBV7-7	TRBJ1-5	TRBD1	TGTGCTAGCAGCTTAGATGAGACAGGGGTGTATAGCAATCAGCCCCAGCATTTT	CASSLDETGVYSNQPQHF
-	TRBV25-1	TRBJ2-2	-	TGTGCCAGCAGCCATCGACCTATGGGCACCGGGGAGCTGTTTTTT	CASSHRPMGTGELFF
-	TRBV25-1	TRBJ2-2	TRBD1	TGTGCCAGCAGTTTGGGACAGGACACCGGGGAGCTGTTTTTT	CASSLGQDTGELFF
-	TRBV7-9	TRBJ1-1	-	TGTGCCAGCAGCCCTTCAGGGTGGGCTGAAGCTTTCTTT	CASSPSGWAEAFF
many	TRBV10-3	TRBJ2-2	TRBD1	TGTGCCATCAGCCGGGGGGACAGGGAGACCGGGGAGCTGTTTTTT	CAISRGDRETGELFF
many	TRBV11-2	TRBJ1-2	-	TGTGCCAGCAGTTTTGGGGGGACTGTCGGTGGCTACACCTTC	CASSFGGTVGGYTF
-	TRBV7-2	TRBJ2-3	TRBD2	TGTGCCAGCTCACCCCAAGCGGGGGGGAGCACAGATACGCAGTATTTT	CASSPQAGGSTDTQYF
few	TRBV12-3/TRBV12-4	TRBJ1-4	-	TGTGCCAGCACCCCGGCGGGGGGGCACGAAAAACTGTTTTTT	CASTPAGGHEKLFF
-	TRBV24-1	TRBJ1-5	-	TGTGCCACTTCCGGGACGGTAGACAATCAGCCCCAGCATTTT	CATSGTVDNQPQHF
-	TRBV6-5	TRBJ2-7	TRBD1	TGTGCCAGCAGTTACTCTCCCGGGACAGACTCTCGGCAGTACTTC	CASSYSPGTDSRQYF
-	TRBV7-9	TRBJ2-7	-	TGTGCCAGCAACTTAGACAGGTACTCCTACGAGCAGTACTTC	CASNLDRYSYEQYF
many	TRBV14	TRBJ2-2	-	TGTGCCAGCAGCCAAGCTGTAATCGGGGAGCTGTTTTTT	CASSQAVIGELFF
-	TRBV19	TRBJ2-7	-	TGTGCCTGGAGTGTACAGGGTCGGGACATTACCTACGAGCAGTACTTC	CAWSVQGRDITYEQYF
few	TRBV7-9	TRBJ2-5	-	TGTGCCAGCAGCTTATACCCCGCGCAGACCCAGTACTTC	CASSLYPAQTQYF
once	TRBV20-1	TRBJ1-5	TRBD1	TGCAGTGCCTTCGGTGACTCCACAGGGGGTAGAAGGCCCCAGCATTTT	CSAFGDSTGGRRPQHF
few	TRBV12-3/TRBV12-4	TRBJ1-2	-	TGTGCCAGCAGTCCGGCAGGGTTGGACTATGGCTACACCTTC	CASSPAGLDYGYTF
-	TRBV6-6	TRBJ2-6	-	TGTGCCAGCAGTTACTCGATGCCCTCTGGGGCCAACGTCCTGACTTTC	CASSYSMPSGANVLTF
-	TRBV6-4	TRBJ2-5	TRBD1	TGTGCCAGCAGTGACGACCCAACCTACAGGGGATTGGAAGAGACCCAGTACTTC	CASSDDPTYRGLEETQYF
-	TRBV20-1	TRBJ1-5	TRBD1	TGCAGTGCGAGACAGGGCACGGGGGTTCAGCATTTT	CSARQGTGVQHF
-	TRBV2	TRBJ2-7	-	TGTGCCAGCAGTTATTCCGGGGGTCGCTACGAGCAGTACTTC	CASSYSGGRYEQYF
many	TRBV29-1	TRBJ2-2	-	TGCAGCGTTGAATTAGGGGCGAAGAACACCGGGGAGCTGTTTTTT	CSVELGAKNTGELFF
few	TRBV20-1	TRBJ2-6	-	TGCAGTGCTATCCAGGCCACCAGGGCCAACGTCCTGACTTTC	CSAIQATRANVLTF
once	TRBV10-3	TRBJ1-3	-	TGTGCTAGACGGCAGGGGCCAAACACCATATATTTT	CARRQGPNTIYF
few	TRBV7-3	TRBJ1-4	-	TGTGCCAGCAGCTTAACGGGGATCAGGGATGAAAAACTGTTTTTT	CASSLTGIRDEKLFF
-	TRBV29-1	TRBJ1-2	TRBD1	TGCAGCGTTGAATCGGGACAGGGGAACACCGGGGAGCTGTCTGGCTACACCTTC	CSVESGQGNTGELSGYTF
-	TRBV4-3	TRBJ1-1	-	TGCGCCAGCAGCCAAGTGGGGGGGGGGCGAGAGGACACTGAAGCTTTCTTT	CASSQVGGGREDTEAFF
-	TRBV29-1	TRBJ1-3	-	TGCAGCGTTGGTCGGACCTACACCGGGGGCGCGAACACCATATATTTT	CSVGRTYTGGANTIYF
many	TRBV7-9	TRBJ1-1	-	TGTGCCAGCAGCTTGCTGGGGCGTTTTACTGAAGCTTTCTTT	CASSLLGRFTEAFF
-	TRBV24-1	TRBJ2-1	TRBD2	TGTGCCAGCACAGGGCAAGCGGGAGGTGAGCAGTTCTTC	CASTGQAGGEQFF
many	TRBV24-1	TRBJ2-6	TRBD1	TGTGCCACGGCAGGGGACAGGGGCGTGGGGGCCAACGTCCTGACTTTC	CATAGDRGVGANVLTF
-	TRBV20-1	TRBJ2-5	-	TGCAGTGCTAGATCCCCTGGGGGAAAAGAGACCCAGTACTTC	CSARSPGGKETQYF
many	TRBV24-1	TRBJ2-7	TRBD1	TGTGCCACCAGTGACTCCGGGACAGGGGGCTACGAGCAGTACTTC	CATSDSGTGGYEQYF
-	TRBV6-2/TRBV6-3	TRBJ2-5	TRBD2	TGTGCCAGCAGCCGGAGGCTAGCGGGGTTAATTGCCCAGTACTTC	CASSRRLAGLIAQYF
-	TRBV29-1	TRBJ2-5	TRBD2	TGCAGCGTTGTGGGAGCGGGGGGGGGGGAGACCCAGTACTTC	CSVVGAGGGETQYF
-	TRBV25-1	TRBJ1-6	-	TGTGCTAGAGATTCCGGGGGGCTGGATTCACCCCTCCACTTT	CARDSGGLDSPLHF
few	TRBV11-2	TRBJ2-5	TRBD2	TGTGCCAGCAGCTTAGACGGGGGGGCCGTGGAGACCCAGTACTTC	CASSLDGGAVETQYF
-	TRBV10-3	TRBJ2-6	-	TGTGCCATCAGTGCACTGACTTTC	CAISALTF
few	TRBV6-6	TRBJ2-2	-	TGTGCCAGCAGTTCTTGGGGGCGGGACACCGGGGAGCTGTTTTTT	CASSSWGRDTGELFF
-	TRBV7-9	TRBJ2-5	TRBD2	TGTACCAGCAGCTCACAGTCCCGACTAGCGGGGGGTGAGACCCAGTACTTC	CTSSSQSRLAGGETQYF
-	TRBV2	TRBJ1-6	-	TGTGCCAGCAGTCCCCCCACAGGGAATAATTCACCCCTCCACTTT	CASSPPTGNNSPLHF
once	TRBV7-9	TRBJ1-2	TRBD1	TGTGTCAGCAGCTGGAGGACAGGGGCGAATGGCTACACCTTC	CVSSWRTGANGYTF
many	TRBV7-9	TRBJ2-2	-	TGTGCCAGCAGGCTGGCCGGGGAGCTGTTTTTT	CASRLAGELFF
-	TRBV12-3/TRBV12-4	TRBJ1-3	-	TGTGCCAGCAGTAACAGCGGACCTGGAAACACCATATATTTT	CASSNSGPGNTIYF
-	TRBV25-1	TRBJ2-2	-	TGTGCCAGCAGCTTGTGGGAGGACGGGGAGCCGTTTTTT	CASSLWEDGEPFF
-	TRBV9	TRBJ2-2	-	TGTGCCAGCAGCGTAGCAATTAACACCGGGGAGCTGTTTTTT	CASSVAINTGELFF
-	TRBV20-1	TRBJ2-5	TRBD1	TGCAGTGCTAGAGCCGGGACAGGGGGGGTCGAGACCCAGTACTTC	CSARAGTGGVETQYF